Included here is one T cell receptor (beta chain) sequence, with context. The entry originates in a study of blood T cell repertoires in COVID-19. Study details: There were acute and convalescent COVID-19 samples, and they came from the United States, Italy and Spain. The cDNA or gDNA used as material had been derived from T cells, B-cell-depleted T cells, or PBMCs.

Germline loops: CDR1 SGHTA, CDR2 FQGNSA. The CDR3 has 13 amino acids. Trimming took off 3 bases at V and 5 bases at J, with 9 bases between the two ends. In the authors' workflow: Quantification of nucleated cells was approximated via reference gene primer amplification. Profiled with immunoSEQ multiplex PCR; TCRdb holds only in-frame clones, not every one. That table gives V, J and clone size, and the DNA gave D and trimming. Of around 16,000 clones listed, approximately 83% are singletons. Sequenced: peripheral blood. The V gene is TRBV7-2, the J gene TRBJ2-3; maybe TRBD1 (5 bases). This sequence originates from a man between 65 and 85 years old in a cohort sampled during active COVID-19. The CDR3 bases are TGTGCCAGCAGCTTCAGGGTGGTAGATACGCAGTATTTT. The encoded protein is CASSFRVVDTQYF. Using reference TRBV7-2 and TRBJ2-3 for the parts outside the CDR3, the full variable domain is GAGVSQSPSNKVTEKGKDVELRCDPISGHTALYWYRQSLGQGLEFLIYFQGNSAPDKSGLPSDRFSAERTGGSVSTLTIQRTQQEDSAVYLCASSFRVVDTQYFGPGTRLTVL.